This T cell receptor beta chain derives from a study of blood T cell repertoires in COVID-19 (dated by TCRdb to 2020 to 2022). As for the study more broadly: Samples covering the acute and convalescent phases of COVID-19 were provided by collaborators in the United States, Italy and Spain. The samples were drawn from two sources: the first 160 participants of the ongoing ImmuneRACE study, and approximately 1,300 subjects contributed by 6 global collaborators. The sample metadata nearly always contained a de-identified subject ID, COVID-19 status, age in years and sex. Where HLA class I and class II types were available, the types were taken from metadata supplied by the sample provider, not from assay-based typing. The prospective study material was composed of cDNA or gDNA derived from T cells, B-cell-depleted T cells, or PBMCs. Deeply sampled blood TCRbeta repertoires from subjects exposed to, actively infected with, or recovered from COVID-19 were included in the dataset. A freely available public database, intended as a resource for researchers studying the immune response to SARS-CoV-2, is where the repertoires were released. Results and caveats for the whole study, not just this receptor: The amount of clinical and demographic metadata varied by source and participant and was provided uncurated.

The CDR3 runs 14 amino acids, cysteine and phenylalanine included. Just the 42-base CDR3 DNA is kept, in frame starting at base 1. Trimming at the junction amounts to 5 bases on V and 2 bases on J, and the germline ends lie 9 bases apart. The germline V gene specifies SGHVS as CDR1 and FQNEAQ as CDR2. Collaborating institutions collected whole blood in K2EDTA tubes following their own protocols. For TCRbeta analysis, collaborators shipped samples in one of three forms: frozen whole blood, isolated PBMCs, or DNA extracted from either of those sample types. The immunoSEQ Assay, a bias-controlled multiplex PCR, was used to amplify TCRbeta CDR3 regions from genomic DNA. On the authors' methods: The number of nucleated cells in each sample was estimated from the amplification of reference gene primers within the assay. To quantify the absolute abundance of each unique TCRbeta CDR3 rearrangement, sequence reads were collapsed and filtered. For each sample, productive Simpson clonality was calculated as the square root of Simpson's diversity index over productive rearrangements. Entries here come from immuneACCESS through TCRdb and include only in-frame sequences with V and J called. Some clones fail to appear in such tables; in the studies checked, an unresolved V gene covers under half of the shortfall, and the cause of the remainder is unknown. Clone size and V and J calls were adopted from that table, with D and trimming inferred from the DNA. Within this sample are about 190,000 clones, with 87% of them counted one time only. The ten largest clonotypes hold 20% to 25% of the sample.

A remark on this clone: Its antigen specificity is not known. No base quality values were provided; no much bigger clone lies one nucleotide off.

The chain uses TRBV7-8 and TRBJ2-2; no D segment can be confidently identified. The sequencing sample was made of peripheral blood. The clonotype comes from a man in his fifties or sixties with active or convalescent COVID-19. The DNA reads as follows: TGTGCCAGCAGCCCGCAGTTTAACACCGGGGAGCTGTTTTTT. Its translation reads: CASSPQFNTGELFF. Full variable domain (CDR3 extended with the reference TRBV7-8 and TRBJ2-2 proteins): GAGVSQSPRYKVAKRGQDVALRCDPISGHVSLFWYQQALGQGPEFLTYFQNEAQLDKSGLPSDRFFAERPEGSVSTLKIQRTQQEDSAVYLCASSPQFNTGELFFGEGSRLTVL.